This TCR beta chain appears in the sequencing data of a study of blood T cell repertoires in COVID-19. Trimming cost V 5 bases and J 10 bases; bases outside gene matches: 10. The germline CDR1 and CDR2 sequences are SGHTA and FQGNSA. The CDR3 consists of 16 residues. The data were produced by immunoSEQ multiplex PCR, yet TCRdb's version contains in-frame clones alone and is incomplete. This table has 300,000 to 400,000 clones, about nine tenths appearing once. This clonotype was sampled from a man between 60 and 75 years old who had recovered from COVID-19. The sample consisted of PBMCs or T cells enriched from blood (not recorded which). This rearrangement joins TRBV7-2 to TRBJ2-1; 14 bases map to TRBD2. CDR3 coding DNA: TGTGCCAGCAGCGTTACCGGGACTAGCGGGAGTCGGGAGCAGTTCTTC. Translating it yields CASSVTGTSGSREQFF.